One and the same sample provided the 16 T cell receptor beta chains below, sequenced in a study of T-cell reconstitution after alpha-beta-depleted transplantation in children. Unique molecular identifiers were used in preparing the TCRbeta library. TCRdb reprocessed the PCR reads via MiXCR and lists one record per CDR3 protein. The sample yields about 980,000 distinct CDR3 sequences, around 30% seen once. This material consisted of PBMCs, mostly from graft donor cells, taken 360 days after TCRalphabeta/CD19-depleted stem cell transplant. The source is a boy under two years old who had a stem cell transplant for SCID, so the T cells may come from the graft donor.

V usage is TRBV28 and J usage is TRBJ1-5; the match to TRBD1 covers 10 bases. After removal of 8 bases from V and 6 bases from J, the junction contained 22 bases not matched to a gene. Germline CDR1 is MDHEN and CDR2 is SYDVKM. The CDR3 is 19 amino acids. In DNA form, the CDR3 reads TGTGCCAGCGGACGGACGACACCGGGACAGGGGATCCCGTTTCAGCCCCAGCATTTT. Translation gives CASGRTTPGQGIPFQPQHF.

This clonotype was observed a handful of times. The gene calls are TRBV12-3 or TRBV12-4 and TRBJ1-1; unclear D gene. CDR3 length equals 12 residues. Trimming removed 1 base from V and 11 bases from J, with 11 bases in between. CDR3 DNA sequence: TGTGCCAGCAGTTTAGGGCCCACAGATGCTTTCTTT. It codes for CASSLGPTDAFF.

This clonotype was detected a few times. J is TRBJ1-2 and V is TRBV20-1; D uncertain. The CDR3 sequence is 13 residues long. The V gene lost 2 bases and the J gene lost 6 bases, with 13 bases spanning the gap. In germline, CDR1 is DFQATT, CDR2 SNEGSKA (reference sequence). CDR3 in amino acids: CSARSSGNDGYTF. The CDR3 DNA reads as TGCAGTGCTAGAAGTTCGGGGAACGATGGCTACACCTTC.

In its sample, this clonotype was seen a few times. The gene calls are TRBV6-1 and TRBJ2-7; D not certain. The CDR3 is made up of 13 amino acids. Per germline, CDR1 MNHNS and CDR2 SASEGT. V lost 1 base and J lost 3, with 7 bases in between. This CDR3 is CASSEEEFYEQYF. The CDR3 DNA sequence: TGTGCCAGCAGTGAAGAAGAGTTCTACGAGCAGTACTTC.

This sequence joins TRBV10-3 and TRBJ2-1; D is unclear. V dropped 0 bases and J dropped 8 bases, with 8 bases sitting between them. The CDR3 has 13 residues. The V gene's germline CDR1 is ENHRY and CDR2 SYGVKD. The CDR3 sequence is CAISESSVHEQFF. CDR3 sequence (DNA): TGTGCCATCAGTGAGTCGAGCGTCCATGAGCAGTTCTTC.

The J gene is TRBJ2-7, the V gene TRBV20-1; tentatively, D is TRBD1 or TRBD2 (5 bases each). The germline V and J ends were trimmed by 5 bases and 4 bases, with 15 bases remaining between them. The V gene's germline CDR1 is DFQATT and CDR2 SNEGSKA (reference sequence). This CDR3 is 13 amino acids long. The CDR3 nucleotides are TGCAGTGCTGAACGGGACCATTCGTACGAGCAGTACTTC. Translation: CSAERDHSYEQYF.

This clonotype was detected a few times. The chain has TRBV21-1 and TRBJ2-7; the table assigns TRBD1, which was not confirmed against the DNA. TRBV21-1 is a pseudogene segment. The CDR3 loop spans 11 amino acids. This CDR3 is CASSAPREQYF. CDR3 in DNA: TGTGCCAGCAGCGCCCCACGCGAGCAGTACTTC.

The chain carries TRBV4-3 and TRBJ1-3; D remains ambiguous. Germline V CDR1 and CDR2: LGHNA, YSLEER. Between the trimmed V and J ends, which lost 0 bases and 4 bases, there was a span of 22 bases. This CDR3 is 19 amino acids long. CDR3 nucleotides: TGCGCCAGCAGCCAAGATCTTGGCAAGTTCTTATATATGGGAAACACCATATATTTT. This encodes CASSQDLGKFLYMGNTIYF.

The gene calls are TRBV20-1 and TRBJ1-1; D might be TRBD1 (5 bases). The CDR3 contains 14 residues. Germline assignment: CDR1 DFQATT and CDR2 SNEGSKA (reference sequence). V was clipped by 3 bases and J by 5 bases, with 16 bases between them. CDR3 nucleotide sequence: TGCAGTGCTAGGGCTGGGGCAGTCGGTACTGAAGCTTTCTTT. As protein: CSARAGAVGTEAFF.

The V and J genes are TRBV29-1 and TRBJ2-3; D uncertain. This CDR3 comprises 13 residues. V was trimmed by 4 bases and J by 2 bases, leaving 10 bases between them. Germline V CDR1 and CDR2: SQVTM, ANQGSEA. This chain's CDR3 is CSVVIAHTDTQYF. DNA of the CDR3: TGCAGCGTTGTGATCGCCCACACAGATACGCAGTATTTT.

The V gene is TRBV12-3 or TRBV12-4, the J gene TRBJ2-5, with D maybe TRBD2 (5 bases). This CDR3 has 14 residues. V was shortened by 3 bases and J by 0 bases, with 8 bases between the two germline ends. The CDR3, as DNA: TGTGCCAGCAGTTTGTGGGAGCACCAAGAGACCCAGTACTTC. Protein product: CASSLWEHQETQYF.

The rearrangement uses TRBV2 and TRBJ1-2; 8 bases are shared with TRBD1. Trimming removed 8 bases from V and 0 bases from J; junction bases left unmatched: 5. The germline gives CDR1 SNHLY, CDR2 FYNNEI. CDR3 length: 14 amino acids. CDR3 nucleotide sequence: TGTGCCAGCCTAGGGGACAGGCCTAACTATGGCTACACCTTC. This encodes CASLGDRPNYGYTF. Using reference TRBV2 and TRBJ1-2 for the parts outside the CDR3, the full variable domain is EPEVTQTPSHQVTQMGQEVILRCVPISNHLYFYWYRQILGQKVEFLVSFYNNEISEKSEIFDDQFSVERPDGSNFTLKIRSTKLEDSAMYFCASLGDRPNYGYTFGSGTRLTVV.

CDR3 residues: CSARGGINREQYF. DNA of the CDR3: TGCAGTGCTAGAGGGGGGATTAATCGCGAGCAGTACTTC. The V call is TRBV20-1, the J call TRBJ2-7; tentatively, D is TRBD1 or TRBD2 (5 bases each). V lost 1 base and J lost 6, with 13 bases in between. Per the germline V gene, CDR1 is DFQATT and CDR2 is SNEGSKA (reference sequence). The CDR3 runs to 13 residues.

This clonotype came up a few times. This chain uses TRBV2 with TRBJ2-3; a weak D match, TRBD1 (6 bases). Looked up from germline, CDR1 is SNHLY and CDR2 is FYNNEI. The CDR3 sequence is 15 residues long. Trimming took 4 bases from V and 0 from J, leaving 11 bases between them. The CDR3 DNA sequence: TGTGCCAGCAGTGGGCCAGGGGCTAGCACAGATACGCAGTATTTT. Protein: CASSGPGASTDTQYF.

This chain connects TRBV20-1 to TRBJ1-6; D remains ambiguous. Germline lookup yields CDR1 DFQATT and CDR2 SNEGSKA (reference sequence). V shed 6 bases and J shed 6 bases, with 15 bases lying between them. The CDR3 contains 14 residues. The CDR3 nucleotides are TGCAGTGCGCCCCGGGGTTTGGGTAATTCACCCCTCCACTTT. This gives the protein CSAPRGLGNSPLHF.

This CDR3 is CASSLAAGLTEAFF. CDR3 DNA sequence: TGTGCCAGCAGCTTAGCGGCAGGTCTAACTGAAGCTTTCTTT. V usage is TRBV7-9 and J usage is TRBJ1-1; D remains ambiguous. Trimming cost V 0 bases and J 5 bases, with 10 bases left between them. The germline V gene encodes CDR1 SEHNR and CDR2 FQNEAQ (reference sequence). The length of the CDR3 is 14 residues. Looking up the rest from reference TRBV7-9 and TRBJ1-1 gives the full variable domain: DTGVSQNPRHKITKRGQNVTFRCDPISEHNRLYWYRQTLGQGPEFLTYFQNEAQLEKSRLLSDRFSAERPKGSFSTLEIQRTEQGDSAMYLCASSLAAGLTEAFFGQGTRLTVV.